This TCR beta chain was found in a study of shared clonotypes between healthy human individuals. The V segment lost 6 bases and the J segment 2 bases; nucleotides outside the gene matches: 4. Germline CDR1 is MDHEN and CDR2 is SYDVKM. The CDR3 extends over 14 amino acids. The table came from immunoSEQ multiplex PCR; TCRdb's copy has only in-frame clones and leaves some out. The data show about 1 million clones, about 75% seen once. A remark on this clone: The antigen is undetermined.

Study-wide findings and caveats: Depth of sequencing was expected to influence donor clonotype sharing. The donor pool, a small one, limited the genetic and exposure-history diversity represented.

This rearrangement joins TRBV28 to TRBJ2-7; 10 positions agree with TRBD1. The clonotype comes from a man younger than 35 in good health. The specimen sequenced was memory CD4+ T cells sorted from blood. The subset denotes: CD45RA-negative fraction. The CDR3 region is CASRSGQGPYEQYF. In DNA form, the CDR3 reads TGTGCCAGCAGATCGGGACAGGGGCCCTACGAGCAGTACTTC.